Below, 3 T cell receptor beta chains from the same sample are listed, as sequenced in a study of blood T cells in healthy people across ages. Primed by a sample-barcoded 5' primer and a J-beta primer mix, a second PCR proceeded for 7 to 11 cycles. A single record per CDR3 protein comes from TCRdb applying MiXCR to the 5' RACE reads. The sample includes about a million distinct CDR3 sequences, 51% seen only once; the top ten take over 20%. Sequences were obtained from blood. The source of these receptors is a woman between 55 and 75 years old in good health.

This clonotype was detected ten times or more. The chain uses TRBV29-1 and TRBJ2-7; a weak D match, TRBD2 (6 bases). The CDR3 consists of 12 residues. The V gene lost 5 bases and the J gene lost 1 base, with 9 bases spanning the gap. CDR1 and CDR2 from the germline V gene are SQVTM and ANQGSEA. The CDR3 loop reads CSVLRGSYEQYF. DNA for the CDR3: TGCAGCGTTTTGCGGGGTTCCTACGAGCAGTACTTC.

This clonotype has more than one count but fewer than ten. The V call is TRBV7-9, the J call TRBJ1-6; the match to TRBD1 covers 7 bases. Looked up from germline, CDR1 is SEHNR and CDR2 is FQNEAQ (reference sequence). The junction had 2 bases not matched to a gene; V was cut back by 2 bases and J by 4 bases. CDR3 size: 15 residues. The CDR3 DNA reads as TGTGCCAGCAGCTTAACGGGACAGTATAATTCACCCCTCCACTTT. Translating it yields CASSLTGQYNSPLHF.

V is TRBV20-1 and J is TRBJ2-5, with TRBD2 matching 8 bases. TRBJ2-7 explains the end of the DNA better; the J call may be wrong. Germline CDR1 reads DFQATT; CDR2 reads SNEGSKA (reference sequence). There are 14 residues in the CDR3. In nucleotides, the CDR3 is TGCAGTGCTAGAGTCCCGGGACTAGAGGGCGAGCAGTACTTC. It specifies CSARVPGLEGEQYF.